This T cell receptor (beta chain) appears in the sequencing data of a study of blood T cell repertoires in COVID-19. About the research overall: Collection of acute and convalescent COVID-19 samples took place in the United States, Italy and Spain.

The CDR3 spans 12 residues. V lost 4 bases and J lost 7; bases outside the gene matches: 2. Germline assignment: CDR1 LGHNA and CDR2 YNFKEQ. The sample holds a few counts of this clone. As originally analysed: Amplification of reference gene primers was used by the study to estimate nucleated cell counts. Profiling relied on immunoSEQ multiplex PCR, and the TCRdb table lists in-frame clones only, not all of them. Clone size and V and J calls were adopted from that table, with D and trimming inferred from the DNA. The repertoire has more than 65,000 clones, around 83% of them found once; the top ten carry roughly 5%.

The clonotype comes from a man aged 45-65 years with active COVID-19. The sample was peripheral blood. The chain employs TRBV4-2 and TRBJ2-7; 9 nucleotides align to TRBD2. The CDR3 sequence: CASSLTSGEQYF. In nucleotides, the CDR3 is TGTGCCAGCAGCCTGACTAGCGGAGAGCAGTACTTC.